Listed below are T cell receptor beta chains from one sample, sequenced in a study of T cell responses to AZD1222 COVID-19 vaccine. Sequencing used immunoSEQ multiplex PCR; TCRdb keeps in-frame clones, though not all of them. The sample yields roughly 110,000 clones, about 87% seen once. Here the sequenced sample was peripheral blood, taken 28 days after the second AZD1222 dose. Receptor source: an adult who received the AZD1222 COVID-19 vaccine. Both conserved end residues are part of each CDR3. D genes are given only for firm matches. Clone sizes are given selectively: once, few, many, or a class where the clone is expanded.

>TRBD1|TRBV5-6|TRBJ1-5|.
CASSLRQGSHQPQHF
TGTGCCAGCAGCTTGAGACAGGGGTCACATCAGCCCCAGCATTTT
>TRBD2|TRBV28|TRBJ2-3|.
CASREWGLRTDTQYF
TGTGCCAGCAGGGAATGGGGACTACGCACAGATACGCAGTATTTT
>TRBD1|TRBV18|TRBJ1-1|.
CASSPRVQGAAEAFF
TGTGCCAGCTCACCAAGAGTCCAGGGGGCCGCTGAAGCTTTCTTT
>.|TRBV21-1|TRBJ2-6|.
CASISVEDSGSSGANVLTF
TGTGCCAGCATCTCCGTCGAGGATTCGGGAAGCTCTGGGGCCAACGTCCTGACTTTC
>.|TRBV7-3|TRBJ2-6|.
CASSTLVGLGANVLTF
TGTGCCAGCAGCACCCTTGTGGGGCTCGGGGCCAACGTCCTGACTTTC
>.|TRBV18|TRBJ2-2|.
CASSRTGAQKVGELFF
TGTGCCAGCTCCCGGACGGGGGCCCAGAAGGTCGGGGAGCTGTTTTTT
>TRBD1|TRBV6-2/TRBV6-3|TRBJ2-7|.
CASSEQGVGPYEQYF
TGTGCCAGCAGCGAACAGGGGGTCGGGCCCTACGAGCAGTACTTC
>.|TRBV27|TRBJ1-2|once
CASSLRPDSSYGYTF
TGTGCCAGCAGTTTGCGTCCGGACAGCTCATATGGCTACACCTTC
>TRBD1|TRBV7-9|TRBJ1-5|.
CASSLGSGQRGNQPQHF
TGTGCCAGCAGCTTAGGGTCGGGACAGCGCGGCAATCAGCCCCAGCATTTT
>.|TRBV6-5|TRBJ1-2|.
CASNSAGGYTF
TGTGCCAGCAACTCCGCGGGGGGCTACACCTTC